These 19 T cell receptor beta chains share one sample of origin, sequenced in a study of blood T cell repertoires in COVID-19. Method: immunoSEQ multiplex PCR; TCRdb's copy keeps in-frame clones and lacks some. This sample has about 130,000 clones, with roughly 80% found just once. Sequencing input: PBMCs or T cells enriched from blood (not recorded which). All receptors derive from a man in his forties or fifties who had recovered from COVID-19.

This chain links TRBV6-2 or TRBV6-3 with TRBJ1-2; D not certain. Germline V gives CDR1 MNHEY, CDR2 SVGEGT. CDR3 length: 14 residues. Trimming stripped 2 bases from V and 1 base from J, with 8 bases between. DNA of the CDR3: TGTGCCAGCAGTTACGCGGGCTTTAACTATGGCTACACCTTC. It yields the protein CASSYAGFNYGYTF.

CDR3 in amino acids: CASSLAGERVGYTF. The CDR3 DNA follows: TGCGCCAGCAGCTTGGCCGGGGAGAGGGTTGGCTACACCTTC. This chain connects TRBV5-1 to TRBJ1-2; D remains ambiguous. Trimming cost V 0 bases and J 7 bases, with 13 bases left between them. CDR1 SGHRS and CDR2 YFSETQ come from the germline V gene. The CDR3 consists of 14 residues.

The CDR3 protein is CSAAPGSEAFF. The CDR3 region has the DNA TGCAGTGCCGCCCCGGGGTCTGAAGCTTTCTTT. V is TRBV20-1 and J is TRBJ1-1; unclear D gene. Trimming removed 6 bases from V and 6 bases from J, with 11 bases in between. The CDR3 length is 11 residues. Germline CDR1 DFQATT, CDR2 SNEGSKA (reference sequence).

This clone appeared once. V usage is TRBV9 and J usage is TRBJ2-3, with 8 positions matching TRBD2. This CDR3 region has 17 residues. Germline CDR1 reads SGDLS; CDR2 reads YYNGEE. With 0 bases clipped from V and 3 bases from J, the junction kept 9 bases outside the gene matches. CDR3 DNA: TGTGCCAGCAGCGTAGCTCCCGGGGGGGGCCAGACAGATACGCAGTATTTT. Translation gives CASSVAPGGGQTDTQYF.

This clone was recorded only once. DNA of the CDR3: TGTGCCACCAGTTTAGGGGCGGGGGGGAACACAGATACGCAGTATTTT. It yields the protein CATSLGAGGNTDTQYF. V is TRBV24-1 and J is TRBJ2-3; TRBD2 agrees at 9 bases. Germline V gene data show CDR1 as KGHDR and CDR2 as SFDVKD. Trimming took 6 bases from V and 2 from J; bases not matched to a gene: 8. There are 16 residues in the CDR3.

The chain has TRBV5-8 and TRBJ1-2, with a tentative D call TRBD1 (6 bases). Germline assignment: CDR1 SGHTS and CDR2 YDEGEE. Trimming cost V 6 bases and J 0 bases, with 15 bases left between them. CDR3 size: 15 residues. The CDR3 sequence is CASNPRTATNYGYTF. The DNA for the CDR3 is TGTGCCAGCAACCCCCGGACAGCAACTAACTATGGCTACACCTTC.

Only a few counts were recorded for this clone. The CDR3 loop reads CASSFPRPGDTQYF. CDR3 DNA: TGTGCCAGCAGTTTCCCCAGACCAGGGGATACGCAGTATTTT. The chain links TRBV27 to TRBJ2-3; possibly TRBD1 for D (5 bases). The CDR3 is 14 amino acids. Germline CDR1 reads MNHEY; CDR2 reads SMNVEV (reference sequence). V was trimmed by 3 bases and J by 6 bases, leaving 13 bases between them.

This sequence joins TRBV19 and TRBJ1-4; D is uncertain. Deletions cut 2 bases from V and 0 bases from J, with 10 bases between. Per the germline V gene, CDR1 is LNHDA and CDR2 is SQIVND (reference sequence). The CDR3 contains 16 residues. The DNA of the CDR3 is TGTGCCAGTAGTATAAACCAACGGGCAACTAATGAAAAACTGTTTTTT. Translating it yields CASSINQRATNEKLFF.

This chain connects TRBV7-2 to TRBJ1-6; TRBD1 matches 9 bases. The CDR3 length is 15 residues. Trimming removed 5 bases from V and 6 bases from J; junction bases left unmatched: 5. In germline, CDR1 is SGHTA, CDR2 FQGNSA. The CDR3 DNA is TGTGCCAGCAGCCTTGGACAGGGGTCTAATTCACCCCTCCACTTT. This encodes CASSLGQGSNSPLHF.

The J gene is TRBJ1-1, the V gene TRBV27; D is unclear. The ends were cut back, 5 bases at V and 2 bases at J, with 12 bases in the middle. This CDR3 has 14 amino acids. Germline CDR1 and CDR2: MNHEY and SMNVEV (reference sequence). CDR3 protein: CASSPRHPNTEAFF. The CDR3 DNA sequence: TGTGCCAGCAGTCCGCGACATCCTAACACTGAAGCTTTCTTT.

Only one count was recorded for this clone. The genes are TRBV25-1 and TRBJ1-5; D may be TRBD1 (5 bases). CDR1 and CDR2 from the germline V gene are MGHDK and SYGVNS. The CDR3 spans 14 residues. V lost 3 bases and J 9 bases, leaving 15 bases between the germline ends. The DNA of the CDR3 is TGTGCCAGCAGTGATACCGGACATCGGTCGCCCCAGCATTTT. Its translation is CASSDTGHRSPQHF.

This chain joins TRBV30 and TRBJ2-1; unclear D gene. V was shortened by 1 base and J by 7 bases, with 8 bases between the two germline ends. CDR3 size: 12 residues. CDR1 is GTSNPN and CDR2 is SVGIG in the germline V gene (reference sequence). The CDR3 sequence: CAWSAPNNEQFF. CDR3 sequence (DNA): TGTGCCTGGAGTGCCCCCAATAATGAGCAGTTCTTC.

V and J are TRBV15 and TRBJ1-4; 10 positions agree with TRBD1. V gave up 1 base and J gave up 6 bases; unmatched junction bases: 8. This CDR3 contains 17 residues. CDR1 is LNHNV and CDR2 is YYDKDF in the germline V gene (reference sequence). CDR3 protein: CATSRVFGTGADEKLFF. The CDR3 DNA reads TGTGCCACCAGCAGAGTTTTCGGGACAGGGGCGGATGAAAAACTGTTTTTT. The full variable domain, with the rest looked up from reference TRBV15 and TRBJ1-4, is DAMVIQNPRYQVTQFGKPVTLSCSQTLNHNVMYWYQQKSSQAPKLLFHYYDKDFNNEADTPDNFQSRRPNTSFCFLDIRSPGLGDTAMYLCATSRVFGTGADEKLFFGSGTQLSVL.

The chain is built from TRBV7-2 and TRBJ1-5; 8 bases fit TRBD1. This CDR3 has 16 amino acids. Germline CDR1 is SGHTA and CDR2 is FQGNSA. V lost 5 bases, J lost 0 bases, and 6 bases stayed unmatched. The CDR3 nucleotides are TGTGCCAGCAGCGGACAGGGTGGGATTAGCAATCAGCCCCAGCATTTT. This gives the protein CASSGQGGISNQPQHF.

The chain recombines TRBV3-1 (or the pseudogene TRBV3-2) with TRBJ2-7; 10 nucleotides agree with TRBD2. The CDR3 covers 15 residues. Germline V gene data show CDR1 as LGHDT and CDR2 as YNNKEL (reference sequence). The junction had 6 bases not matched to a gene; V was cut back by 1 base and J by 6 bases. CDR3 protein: CASSQVSGGVSEQYF. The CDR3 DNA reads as TGTGCCAGCAGCCAAGTAAGCGGGGGGGTTTCCGAGCAGTACTTC.

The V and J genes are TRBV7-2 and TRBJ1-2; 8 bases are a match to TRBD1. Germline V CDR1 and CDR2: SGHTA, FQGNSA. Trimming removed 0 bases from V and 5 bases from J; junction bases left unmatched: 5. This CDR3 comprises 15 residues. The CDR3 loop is CASSLAQGATYGYTF. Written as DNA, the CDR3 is TGTGCCAGCAGCTTAGCCCAGGGGGCGACTTATGGCTACACCTTC.

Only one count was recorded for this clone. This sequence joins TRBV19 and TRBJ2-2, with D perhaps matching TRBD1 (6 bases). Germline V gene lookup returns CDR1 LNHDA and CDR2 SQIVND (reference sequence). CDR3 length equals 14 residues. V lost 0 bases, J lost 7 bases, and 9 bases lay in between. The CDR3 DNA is TGTGCCAGTAGTATAGATCGGGGACACGGGGAGCTGTTTTTT. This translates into CASSIDRGHGELFF.

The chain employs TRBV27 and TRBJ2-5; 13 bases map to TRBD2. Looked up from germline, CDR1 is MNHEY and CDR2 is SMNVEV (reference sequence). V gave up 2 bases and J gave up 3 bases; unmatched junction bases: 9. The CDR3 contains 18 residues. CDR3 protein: CASSLREPGLAGKETQYF. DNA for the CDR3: TGTGCCAGCAGTTTAAGGGAACCGGGACTAGCGGGGAAAGAGACCCAGTACTTC.

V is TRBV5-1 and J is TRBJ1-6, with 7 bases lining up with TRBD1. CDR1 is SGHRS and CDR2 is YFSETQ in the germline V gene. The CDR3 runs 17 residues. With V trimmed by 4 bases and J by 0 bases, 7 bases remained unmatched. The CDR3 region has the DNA TGCGCCAGCAGCCCCCCGGGACAGAGCTCCTATAATTCACCCCTCCACTTT. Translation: CASSPPGQSSYNSPLHF.